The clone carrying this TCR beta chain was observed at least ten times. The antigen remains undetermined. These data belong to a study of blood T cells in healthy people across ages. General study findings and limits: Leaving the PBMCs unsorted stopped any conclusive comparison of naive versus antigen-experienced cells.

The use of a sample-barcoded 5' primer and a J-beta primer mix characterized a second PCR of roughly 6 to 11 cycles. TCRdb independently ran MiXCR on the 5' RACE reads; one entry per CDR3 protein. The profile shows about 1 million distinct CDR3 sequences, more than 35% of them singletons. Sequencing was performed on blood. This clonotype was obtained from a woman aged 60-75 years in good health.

The CDR3 nucleotides are TGTGCCAGCAGCTTAGGCCAGGGTCCCTCCTACGAGCAGTACTTC. Encoded protein: CASSLGQGPSYEQYF. V is TRBV11-2 and J is TRBJ2-7, with a possible D match to TRBD1 (5 bases). Germline V gene sequence: CDR1 SGHAT, CDR2 FQNNGV. With 1 base removed from V and 0 bases from J, the gap between germline ends came to 10 bases. This CDR3 is 15 amino acids long.